The rows below give T cell receptor beta chains drawn from one sample of a study of cytomegalovirus exposure and HLA in healthy donors. The data were produced by immunoSEQ multiplex PCR, yet TCRdb's version contains in-frame clones alone and is incomplete. The sample includes over 95,000 clones, around 77% of them seen just once. Sequenced: PBMCs. The receptors shown here come from a woman aged 30 to 39 in good health and CMV-seropositive. CDR3s include the opening cysteine and the closing phenylalanine or tryptophan. D genes are given only for firm matches. Expanded clones get a size class; other rows say once, few or many, or leave the size out.

cdr3_aa: CASSKIVRPSPRTENYGYTF
cdr3_nt: TGTGCCAGCAGCAAAATTGTCCGTCCGTCCCCGCGGACAGAAAACTATGGCTACACCTTC
clone_size: NA
v_call: TRBV21-1
j_call: TRBJ1-2
d_call: NA

cdr3_aa: CASSDPGGRETQYF
cdr3_nt: TGTGCCAGCAGTGATCCGGGGGGGCGAGAGACCCAGTACTTC
clone_size: NA
v_call: TRBV2
j_call: TRBJ2-5
d_call: TRBD2

cdr3_aa: CASSPYSDRGRGDYEKLFF
cdr3_nt: TGCGCCAGCAGCCCTTATTCGGACAGGGGGCGCGGTGATTATGAAAAACTGTTTTTT
clone_size: NA
v_call: TRBV5-1
j_call: TRBJ1-4
d_call: TRBD1

cdr3_aa: CASIGTDTQYF
cdr3_nt: TGCGCCAGCATCGGTACAGATACGCAGTATTTT
clone_size: once
v_call: TRBV4-1
j_call: TRBJ2-3
d_call: NA

cdr3_aa: CASSKTGGGTEAFF
cdr3_nt: TGTGCCAGCAGCAAAACGGGGGGCGGCACTGAAGCTTTCTTT
clone_size: NA
v_call: TRBV21-1
j_call: TRBJ1-1
d_call: NA

cdr3_aa: CASSETDLNTEAFF
cdr3_nt: TGTGCCAGCAGTGAGACAGATTTGAACACTGAAGCTTTCTTT
clone_size: few
v_call: TRBV6-5
j_call: TRBJ1-1
d_call: NA

cdr3_aa: CASSSQGAGYGYTF
cdr3_nt: TGTGCCAGCAGCTCACAGGGGGCAGGCTATGGCTACACCTTC
clone_size: NA
v_call: TRBV7-8
j_call: TRBJ1-2
d_call: TRBD1

cdr3_aa: CASSEMGQGPYGYTF
cdr3_nt: TGTGCCAGCAGTGAAATGGGACAGGGACCCTATGGCTACACCTTC
clone_size: few
v_call: TRBV6-1
j_call: TRBJ1-2
d_call: TRBD1

cdr3_aa: CASSGTSGEKLFF
cdr3_nt: TGTGCCAGCAGTGGAACCTCAGGGGAAAAACTGTTTTTT
clone_size: once
v_call: TRBV9
j_call: TRBJ1-4
d_call: NA

cdr3_aa: CASSEGTGVNTEAFF
cdr3_nt: TGTGCCAGCAGTGAAGGGACAGGGGTGAACACTGAAGCTTTCTTT
clone_size: NA
v_call: TRBV6-1
j_call: TRBJ1-1
d_call: TRBD1

cdr3_aa: CASYYGESSYNEQFF
cdr3_nt: TGTGCCAGCTATTATGGGGAGAGCTCCTACAATGAGCAGTTCTTC
clone_size: NA
v_call: TRBV18
j_call: TRBJ2-1
d_call: NA

cdr3_aa: CASSVVANGGWGEQFF
cdr3_nt: TGTGCCAGCAGCGTAGTCGCTAACGGGGGGTGGGGTGAGCAGTTCTTC
clone_size: NA
v_call: TRBV9
j_call: TRBJ2-1
d_call: TRBD2

cdr3_aa: CASGLVTGKGNTIYF
cdr3_nt: TGTGCTAGTGGTTTGGTTACAGGGAAGGGAAACACCATATATTTT
clone_size: NA
v_call: TRBV12-5
j_call: TRBJ1-3
d_call: NA

cdr3_aa: CASSSLYRGKNTEAFF
cdr3_nt: TGTGCCAGCAGCTCATTATACAGGGGGAAAAACACTGAAGCTTTCTTT
clone_size: NA
v_call: TRBV5-4
j_call: TRBJ1-1
d_call: TRBD1

cdr3_aa: CASSLGQYGGTEAFF
cdr3_nt: TGTGCCAGCAGTTTGGGACAGTACGGGGGCACTGAAGCTTTCTTT
clone_size: NA
v_call: TRBV27
j_call: TRBJ1-1
d_call: TRBD1

cdr3_aa: CASSELPGAGGELFF
cdr3_nt: TGTGCCAGCAGTGAATTGCCAGGGGCTGGCGGGGAGCTGTTTTTT
clone_size: NA
v_call: TRBV2
j_call: TRBJ2-2
d_call: NA

cdr3_aa: CASSPMGGLNEQFF
cdr3_nt: TGTGCCAGCAGCCCCATGGGGGGACTAAATGAGCAGTTCTTC
clone_size: NA
v_call: TRBV7-3
j_call: TRBJ2-1
d_call: TRBD2

cdr3_aa: CASSKQGKQPQHF
cdr3_nt: TGTGCCAGCAGTAAACAGGGAAAACAGCCCCAGCATTTT
clone_size: once
v_call: TRBV2
j_call: TRBJ1-5
d_call: NA

cdr3_aa: CASSISGMGTEAFF
cdr3_nt: TGTGCCAGTAGTATTTCGGGGATGGGGACTGAAGCTTTCTTT
clone_size: NA
v_call: TRBV19
j_call: TRBJ1-1
d_call: NA

cdr3_aa: CASSLGDRGGDEQYF
cdr3_nt: TGCGCCAGCAGCTTGGGGGACAGGGGGGGGGACGAGCAGTACTTC
clone_size: once
v_call: TRBV5-1
j_call: TRBJ2-7
d_call: TRBD1

cdr3_aa: CATPYYEQYF
cdr3_nt: TGTGCCACCCCGTATTACGAGCAGTACTTC
clone_size: NA
v_call: TRBV14
j_call: TRBJ2-7
d_call: NA

cdr3_aa: CASTTPTSVNYGYTF
cdr3_nt: TGTGCCAGCACTACCCCCACCAGCGTGAACTATGGCTACACCTTC
clone_size: NA
v_call: TRBV28
j_call: TRBJ1-2
d_call: NA

cdr3_aa: CASSFGLAEYYEQYF
cdr3_nt: TGCGCCAGCAGCTTTGGACTAGCAGAATACTACGAGCAGTACTTC
clone_size: NA
v_call: TRBV4-1
j_call: TRBJ2-7
d_call: TRBD2

cdr3_aa: CASSYGQSNSPLHF
cdr3_nt: TGTGCCAGCAGTTACGGACAGTCAAATTCACCCCTCCACTTT
clone_size: NA
v_call: TRBV6-5
j_call: TRBJ1-6
d_call: NA

cdr3_aa: CASREQGSEQFF
cdr3_nt: TGTGCCAGCAGGGAACAGGGAAGCGAGCAGTTCTTC
clone_size: many
v_call: TRBV2
j_call: TRBJ2-1
d_call: NA

cdr3_aa: CANLQGEGRFYNEQFF
cdr3_nt: TGTGCCAACCTCCAAGGGGAGGGAAGATTTTACAATGAGCAGTTCTTC
clone_size: NA
v_call: TRBV21-1
j_call: TRBJ2-1
d_call: NA